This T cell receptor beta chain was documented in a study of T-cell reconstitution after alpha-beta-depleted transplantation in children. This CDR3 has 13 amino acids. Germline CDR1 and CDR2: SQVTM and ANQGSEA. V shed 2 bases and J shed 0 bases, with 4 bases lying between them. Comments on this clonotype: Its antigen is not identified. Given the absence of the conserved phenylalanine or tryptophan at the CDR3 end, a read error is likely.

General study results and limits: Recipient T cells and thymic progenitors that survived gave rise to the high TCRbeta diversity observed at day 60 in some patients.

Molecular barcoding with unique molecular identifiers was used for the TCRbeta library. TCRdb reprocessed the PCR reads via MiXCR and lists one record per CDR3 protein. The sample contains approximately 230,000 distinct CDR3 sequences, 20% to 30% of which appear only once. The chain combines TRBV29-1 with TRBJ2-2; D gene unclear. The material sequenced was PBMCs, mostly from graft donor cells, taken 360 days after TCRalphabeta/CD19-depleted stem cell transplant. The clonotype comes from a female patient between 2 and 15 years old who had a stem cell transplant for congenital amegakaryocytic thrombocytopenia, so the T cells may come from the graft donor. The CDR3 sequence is CSVERPNTGELFL. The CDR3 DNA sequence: TGCAGCGTTGAACGGCCGAACACCGGGGAGCTGTTTTTA.